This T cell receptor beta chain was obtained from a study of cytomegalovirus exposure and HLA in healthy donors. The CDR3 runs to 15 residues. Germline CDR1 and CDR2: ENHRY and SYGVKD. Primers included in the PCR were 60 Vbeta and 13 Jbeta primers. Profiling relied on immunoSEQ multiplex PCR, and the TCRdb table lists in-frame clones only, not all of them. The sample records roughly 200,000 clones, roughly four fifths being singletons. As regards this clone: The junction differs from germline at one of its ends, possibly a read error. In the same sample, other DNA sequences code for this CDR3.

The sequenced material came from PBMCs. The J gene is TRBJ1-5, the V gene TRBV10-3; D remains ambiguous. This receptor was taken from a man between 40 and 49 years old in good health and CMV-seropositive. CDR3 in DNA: TGCGCCATCAGTGAGCAAGCAACTAGCAATCAGCCCCAGCATTTT. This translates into CAISEQATSNQPQHF.